A single T cell receptor (beta chain) is shown here with its context. Its specific antigen is unknown. Per-nucleotide qualities are absent, and no much larger clonotype sits a single base away. Based on the germline V gene (reference sequence), the CDR1 and CDR2 sequences are LNHDA and SQIVND. V is pared back by 9 bases and J by 7 bases, with 15 bases lying between the germline termini. The CDR3 holds 13 amino acids from the cysteine to the phenylalanine. The sequence is cut down to CDR3 DNA, 39 bases in frame from base 1. The data derive from a study of CD8 T cells in ankylosing spondylitis (dated by TCRdb to 2016 to 2017). As for the study more broadly: T cell receptor beta repertoires were profiled in healthy donors and ankylosing spondylitis patients so that disease-linked TCR variants could be found. The full study cohort comprised 20 to 25 ankylosing spondylitis patients and about a hundred healthy donors. Peripheral blood samples were taken, and synovial fluid was additionally collected from ankylosing spondylitis patients. On the study overall, not on this receptor specifically: The disease-linked clones had a CD8+ phenotype and were found at relatively low frequencies in peripheral blood. Some motif variants had previously been reported in the synovial fluid and blood of reactive arthritis patients, which suggests shared mechanisms of disease initiation. A TCR beta motif made up of under ten highly homologous amino acid variants appeared to be characteristic of blood from ankylosing spondylitis patients. The disease-linked clones were reported to be significantly enriched in matched synovial fluid samples from ankylosing spondylitis patients.

The sequencer was an Illumina HiSeq 2500. Quantitative 5'-RACE with molecular barcodes was the method used to prepare the TCR beta libraries. The study's own analysis went as follows. A new computational method based on a probabilistic model of VDJ rearrangement was used to identify disease-linked TCR variants. TCRdb reprocessing: public reads trimmed at Q25 with fastp, clones called with MiXCR, in-frame beta chains kept. Rows matching on CDR3 protein sequence are summarized as one entry with the most common DNA and genes. The V and J calls were not made by the authors but by TCRdb's processing. The sample has a few hundred thousand distinct CDR3 sequences on record, under 25% of them singletons. About 16% of the sample comes from the top ten.

Sequenced sample: blood, either unsorted or a sorted T cell fraction (not recorded which). The TCR sequence derives from a male donor with ankylosing spondylitis. The chain links TRBV19 with TRBJ1-4; the D gene cannot be named for sure. CDR3 sequence: CASKVGPGEKLFF. The base sequence is TGTGCCAGCAAAGTGGGCCCAGGTGAAAAACTGTTTTTT.